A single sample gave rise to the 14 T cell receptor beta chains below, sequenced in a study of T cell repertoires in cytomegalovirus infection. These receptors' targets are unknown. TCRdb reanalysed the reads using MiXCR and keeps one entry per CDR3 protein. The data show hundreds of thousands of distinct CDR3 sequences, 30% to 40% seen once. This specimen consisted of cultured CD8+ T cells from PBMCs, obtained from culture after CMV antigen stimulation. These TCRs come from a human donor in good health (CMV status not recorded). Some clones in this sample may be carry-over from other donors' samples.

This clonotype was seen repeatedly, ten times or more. CDR3 amino acids: CASSLGTQSSYNEQFF. The CDR3 DNA sequence: TGTGCCAGCAGCTTAGGGACTCAAAGCTCCTACAATGAGCAGTTCTTC. The V call is TRBV7-8, the J call TRBJ2-1, with D perhaps matching TRBD2 (5 bases). The CDR3 has 16 residues. Germline V lookup: CDR1 SGHVS, CDR2 FQNEAQ. The V end was cut by 1 base, the J end by 0 bases, with 10 bases between.

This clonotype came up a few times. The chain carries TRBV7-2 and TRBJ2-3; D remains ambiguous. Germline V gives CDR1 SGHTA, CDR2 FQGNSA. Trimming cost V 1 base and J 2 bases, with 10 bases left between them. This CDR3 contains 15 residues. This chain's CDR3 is CASSLEVGFTDTQYF. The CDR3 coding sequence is TGTGCCAGCAGCTTAGAGGTTGGGTTCACAGATACGCAGTATTTT.

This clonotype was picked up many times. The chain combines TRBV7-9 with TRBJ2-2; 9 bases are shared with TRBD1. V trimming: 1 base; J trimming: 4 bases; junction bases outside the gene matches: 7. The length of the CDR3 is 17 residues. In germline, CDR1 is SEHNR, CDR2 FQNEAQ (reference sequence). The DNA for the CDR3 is TGTGCCAGCAGCTTAGGGGACAGGGAGTGGAGCACCGGGGAGCTGTTTTTT. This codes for CASSLGDREWSTGELFF.

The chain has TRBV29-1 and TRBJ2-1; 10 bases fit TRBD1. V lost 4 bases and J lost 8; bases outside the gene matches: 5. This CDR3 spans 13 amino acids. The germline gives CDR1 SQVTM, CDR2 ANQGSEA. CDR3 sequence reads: CSVAGTGDDEQFF. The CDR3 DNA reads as TGCAGCGTTGCCGGGACAGGGGACGATGAGCAGTTCTTC.

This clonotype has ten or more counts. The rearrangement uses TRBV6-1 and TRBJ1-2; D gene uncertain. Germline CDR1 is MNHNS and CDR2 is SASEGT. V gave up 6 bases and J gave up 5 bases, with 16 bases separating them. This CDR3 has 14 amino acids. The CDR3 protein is CASSHNPLGYGYTF. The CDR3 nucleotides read TGTGCCAGCAGCCACAACCCACTAGGGTATGGCTACACCTTC.

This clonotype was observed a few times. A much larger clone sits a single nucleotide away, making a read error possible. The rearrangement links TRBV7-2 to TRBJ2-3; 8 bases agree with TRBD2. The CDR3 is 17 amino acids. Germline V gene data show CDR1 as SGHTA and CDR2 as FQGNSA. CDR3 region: CASCLRTSGPSRDTQYF. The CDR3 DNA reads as TGTGCCAGCTGCTTGCGTACTAGCGGACCCTCCAGAGATACGCAGTATTTT.

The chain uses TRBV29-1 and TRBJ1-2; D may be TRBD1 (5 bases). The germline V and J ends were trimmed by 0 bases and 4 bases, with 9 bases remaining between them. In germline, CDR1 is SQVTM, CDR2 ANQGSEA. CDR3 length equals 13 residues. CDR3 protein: CSVEDRTPYGYTF. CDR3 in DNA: TGCAGCGTTGAAGACAGGACACCCTATGGCTACACCTTC.

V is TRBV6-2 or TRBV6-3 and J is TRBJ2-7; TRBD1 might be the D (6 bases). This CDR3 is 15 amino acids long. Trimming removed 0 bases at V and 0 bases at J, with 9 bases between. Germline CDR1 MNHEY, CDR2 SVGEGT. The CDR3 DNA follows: TGTGCCAGCAGTTACTCAGGACAGCTCTCCTACGAGCAGTACTTC. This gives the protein CASSYSGQLSYEQYF.

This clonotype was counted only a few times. The CDR3 spells CASSRMVTEAFF. For the CDR3, the DNA is TGTGCCAGCAGTCGGATGGTCACTGAAGCTTTCTTT. This chain uses TRBV7-6 with TRBJ1-1; the D is unclear. The CDR3 extends over 12 amino acids. Germline-derived CDR1 and CDR2 are SGHVS and FNYEAQ. Trimming removed 6 bases from V and 4 bases from J, with 9 bases in between.

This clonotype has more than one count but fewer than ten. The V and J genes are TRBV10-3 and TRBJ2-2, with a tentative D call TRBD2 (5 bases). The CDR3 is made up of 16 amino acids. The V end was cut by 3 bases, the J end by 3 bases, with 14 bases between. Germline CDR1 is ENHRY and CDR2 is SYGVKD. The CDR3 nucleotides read TGTGCCATCAGTGAAGGAGGACTGGACCACACCGGGGAGCTGTTTTTT. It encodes CAISEGGLDHTGELFF.

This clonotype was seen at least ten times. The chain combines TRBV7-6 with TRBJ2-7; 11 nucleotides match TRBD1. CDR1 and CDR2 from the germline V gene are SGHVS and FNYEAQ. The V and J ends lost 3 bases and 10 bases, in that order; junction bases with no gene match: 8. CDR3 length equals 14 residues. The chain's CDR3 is CASSLAGQGVEQYF. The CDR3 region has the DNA TGTGCCAGCAGCTTGGCGGGACAGGGGGTGGAACAGTACTTC.

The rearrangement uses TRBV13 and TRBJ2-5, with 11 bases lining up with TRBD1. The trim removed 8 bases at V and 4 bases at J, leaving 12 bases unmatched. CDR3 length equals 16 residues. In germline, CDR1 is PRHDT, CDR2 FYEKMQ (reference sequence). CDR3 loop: CASSSRGTGGRETQYF. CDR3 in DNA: TGTGCCAGCTCCTCGAGGGGGACAGGGGGTAGAGAGACCCAGTACTTC.

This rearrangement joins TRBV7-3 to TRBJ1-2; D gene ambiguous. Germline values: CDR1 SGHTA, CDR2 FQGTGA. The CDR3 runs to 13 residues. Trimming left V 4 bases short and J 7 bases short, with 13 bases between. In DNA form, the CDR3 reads TGTGCCAGCAGCTCATGGACCTTGGGTGGCTACACCTTC. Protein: CASSSWTLGGYTF.

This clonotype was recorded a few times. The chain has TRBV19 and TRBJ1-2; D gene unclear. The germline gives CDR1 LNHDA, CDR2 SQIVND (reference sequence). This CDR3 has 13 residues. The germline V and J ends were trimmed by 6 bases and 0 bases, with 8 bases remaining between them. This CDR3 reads CASRQRSNYGYTF. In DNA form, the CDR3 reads TGTGCCAGTAGACAGAGATCTAACTATGGCTACACCTTC.